A selection of T cell receptor beta chains follows, all from one sample in a study of T cell repertoires in cytomegalovirus infection. One entry per CDR3 protein, called by TCRdb with MiXCR from the reads. The table lists approximately 490,000 distinct CDR3 sequences, roughly 12% of them singletons. Sequenced input: PBMCs. Source of these receptors: a human donor in good health (CMV status not recorded). Some clones in this sample may be carry-over from other donors' samples. The CDR3 runs from the conserved cysteine through the conserved F or W. D genes are given only for firm matches. Some rows mark clone size as missing; the rest say once, few, many or name a class of expanded clone.

v_call,clone_size,d_call,j_call,cdr3_nt,cdr3_aa
TRBV12-3/TRBV12-4,many,TRBD2,TRBJ2-3,TGTGCCAGCAGTTTAGCGTGGGGGGGGAGGGCAGATACGCAGTATTTT,CASSLAWGGRADTQYF
TRBV12-5,many,TRBD1,TRBJ2-5,TGTGCTAGTGGTTTTATACCCACGCGGGACAGGGGGCGAGAGACCCAGTACTTC,CASGFIPTRDRGRETQYF
TRBV11-1,many,TRBD2,TRBJ2-1,TGTGCCAGCAGCTTAAAGCGACTAGCGGGACTATACAATGAGCAGTTCTTC,CASSLKRLAGLYNEQFF
TRBV4-1,few,NA,TRBJ1-2,TGCGCCAGCAGCCACAACCGGTGGCCCCGAGCTGGCGGCTACACCTTC,CASSHNRWPRAGGYTF
TRBV2,NA,TRBD1,TRBJ1-6,TGTGCCAGCAGAGATAACAGGGGTTCACCCCTCCACTTT,CASRDNRGSPLHF
TRBV11-3,few,NA,TRBJ2-5,TGTGCCAGCAGCTTGGGACCAGTGAGGGGGCAAGAGACCCAGTACTTC,CASSLGPVRGQETQYF
TRBV20-1,NA,NA,TRBJ2-3,TGCAGTGCTAGAGACCCACAGCGTAGCACAGATACGCAGTATTTT,CSARDPQRSTDTQYF
TRBV6-2/TRBV6-3,NA,TRBD2,TRBJ2-5,TGTGCCAGCAGTCTATCCCCCCGGGGACTAGCGGGGTCGGAGACCCAGTACTTC,CASSLSPRGLAGSETQYF
TRBV7-2,many,TRBD2,TRBJ2-5,TGTGCCAGCAGCTTCAGCGGGAGGGCCGGGGAGACCCAGTACTTC,CASSFSGRAGETQYF
TRBV12-3/TRBV12-4,NA,NA,TRBJ1-5,TGTGCCAGCAGAAATGGACGGAAAAATCAGCCCCAGCATTTT,CASRNGRKNQPQHF
TRBV10-3,few,TRBD1,TRBJ1-5,TGTGCCATCAGTGCGGACAGGGTTCAGCCCCAGCATTTT,CAISADRVQPQHF
TRBV6-5,NA,TRBD2,TRBJ2-3,TGTGCCAGCAGCCCCTTGCGGACTAGGACAGATACGCAGTATTTT,CASSPLRTRTDTQYF
TRBV7-2,many,NA,TRBJ2-2,TGTGCCAGCAGAAGCGCGAACACCGGGGAGCTGTTTTTT,CASRSANTGELFF
TRBV6-1,many,NA,TRBJ1-1,TGTGCCAGCAGCTTCTACGACAGACCCCAGGGTGAAGCTTTCTTT,CASSFYDRPQGEAFF
TRBV20-1,few,TRBD1,TRBJ1-2,TGCAGTGCCCTGGACAGGTCGGCTACCGGCTACACCTTC,CSALDRSATGYTF
TRBV7-2,many,NA,TRBJ2-1,TGTGCCAGCAGCGAGAGGGGTAATGAGCAGTTCTTC,CASSERGNEQFF
TRBV3-1,NA,NA,TRBJ1-5,TGTGCCAGCAGCCCTGGACAGTATATTAATCAGCCCCAGCATTTT,CASSPGQYINQPQHF
TRBV20-1,NA,NA,TRBJ1-6,TGCAGTGCTAGAGATTCGGACAGAGCTGTAAATTCACCCCTCCACTTT,CSARDSDRAVNSPLHF
TRBV6-1,many,NA,TRBJ1-5,TGTGCCAGCAGCCACGGGGGTCAGCCCCAGCATTTT,CASSHGGQPQHF
TRBV6-1,many,TRBD2,TRBJ2-1,TGTGCCAGCAGCTACCATACCGGGACTAGCGGGAGGAGGAGAGAGCAGTTCTTC,CASSYHTGTSGRRREQFF
TRBV6-1,many,NA,TRBJ2-3,TGTGCCAGCAGGGACCGGTTCACAGATACGCAGTATTTT,CASRDRFTDTQYF